A selection of T cell receptor beta chains follows, all from one sample in a study of identical twins. TCRdb used MiXCR to reprocess the 5' RACE reads, holding one entry per CDR3 protein. There are 1.5 million to 2 million distinct CDR3 sequences in the sample; roughly 35% occur only once, and under 0.35% lies in the top ten. Material for sequencing was cord blood. These receptors were collected from a newborn girl in good health. Both conserved end residues are part of each CDR3. The D gene is left open where the match is weak. Rows may omit the clone size; those that give it use once, few, many or a size class.

>-|16|TRBV6-6|TRBJ2-3|-
TGTGCCAGCAGTTACACGGGACACGCTAGCACAGATACGCAGTATTTT
CASSYTGHASTDTQYF
>few|14|TRBV5-1|TRBJ1-1|TRBD1
TGTGCCAGCAGCGTGGGACAGCCGAACACTGAAGCTTTCTTT
CASSVGQPNTEAFF
>-|17|TRBV5-1|TRBJ2-3|-
TGCGCCAGCAGCTTGGTACGGGCGGCACCTTACACAGATACGCAGTATTTT
CASSLVRAAPYTDTQYF
>few|19|TRBV28|TRBJ2-4|-
TGTGCCAGCAGTTTATTAAGGGGCCCGGAGCGACTAGCCAAAAACATTCAGTACTTC
CASSLLRGPERLAKNIQYF
>few|16|TRBV7-2|TRBJ1-5|TRBD1
TGTGCCAGCAGCTTATATCGACCAGGGGGCAAGCAGCCCCAGCATTTT
CASSLYRPGGKQPQHF
>-|14|TRBV6-6|TRBJ1-2|TRBD1
TGTGCCAGCAGCCTACAGGGGAGAAACTATGGCTACACCTTC
CASSLQGRNYGYTF
>few|20|TRBV4-2|TRBJ2-3|TRBD2
TGTGCCAGCAGCTTTCGAGGGAGGGGGACTAGCGGGATATCCACAGATACGCAGTATTTT
CASSFRGRGTSGISTDTQYF
>-|16|TRBV7-7|TRBJ2-1|-
TGTGCCAGCAGCTTAGAGGGGGGGACAGCCAACAATGAGCAGTTCTTC
CASSLEGGTANNEQFF
>few|11|TRBV2|TRBJ2-3|-
TGTGCCAGCAGTGAAGCGAATACGCAGTATTTT
CASSEANTQYF
>few|15|TRBV20-1|TRBJ2-4|-
TGCAGTGCTAGAGATGATGGCGGCGCCAAAAACATTCAGTACTTC
CSARDDGGAKNIQYF
>few|14|TRBV5-1|TRBJ1-5|-
TGCGCCAGCAGCTTGGGGGGGACTACTCAGCCCCAGCATTTT
CASSLGGTTQPQHF
>-|17|TRBV28|TRBJ2-7|-
TGTGCCAGCGGAGGAGGGGGGTGGCAGGCATCCTCTATAGTGCAGTACTTC
CASGGGGWQASSIVQYF
>-|15|TRBV28|TRBJ1-4|-
TGTGCCAGCAGTTATAATACAGGCCTTAATGAAAAACTGTTTTTT
CASSYNTGLNEKLFF
>-|14|TRBV3-1|TRBJ1-2|-
TGTGCCAGCAGCCAGAGGGCAGGGAAGAGCGGCTACACCTTC
CASSQRAGKSGYTF
>-|16|TRBV19|TRBJ1-5|-
TGTGCCAGTAGTATAGAAGGCCGTTATAGCAATCAGCCCCAGCATTTT
CASSIEGRYSNQPQHF
>-|11|TRBV24-1|TRBJ1-5|-
TGTGCCACCAGGGCATATCAGCCCCAGCATTTT
CATRAYQPQHF
>many|14|TRBV3-1|TRBJ1-2|-
TGTGCCAGCAGCCACAGTCCGGGACCTTATGGCTACACCTTC
CASSHSPGPYGYTF
>few|14|TRBV4-1|TRBJ1-2|-
TGCGCCAGCAGCCAAGTTGGGACAACCTATGGCTACACCTTC
CASSQVGTTYGYTF
>-|16|TRBV27|TRBJ2-3|-
TGTGCCAGCAGTTTAGTGGGTAGAATAAGCACAGATACGCAGTATTTT
CASSLVGRISTDTQYF
>few|14|TRBV11-2|TRBJ2-1|-
TGTGCCAGCAGGTCCCCAAGGACCTACAATGAGCAGTTCTTC
CASRSPRTYNEQFF
>few|15|TRBV7-2|TRBJ2-7|-
TGTGCCAGCAGCTTAGGGAGCTTAAGGCCCTACGAGCAGTACTTC
CASSLGSLRPYEQYF
>few|16|TRBV7-9|TRBJ1-6|-
TGTGCCAGCAGACCCCTACAGGGTCCGGCTAATTCACCCCTCCACTTT
CASRPLQGPANSPLHF
>-|16|TRBV20-1|TRBJ2-7|-
TGCAGTGCTAGAGATTCCCAAAGCGAGGGGACCTACGAGCAGTACTTC
CSARDSQSEGTYEQYF
>-|14|TRBV5-1|TRBJ2-7|-
TGCGCCAGCAGTCCCCAACTCCAGGTAGGCGAGCAGTACTTC
CASSPQLQVGEQYF
>-|15|TRBV7-6|TRBJ2-7|TRBD1
TGTGCCAGCAGCCATCGGACAGGAATCTTCTACGAGCAGTACTTC
CASSHRTGIFYEQYF
>few|17|TRBV7-2|TRBJ2-4|TRBD2
TGTGCCAGCAGCTCCCCGGGACTAGCGGGAGTAAAAAACATTCAGTACTTC
CASSSPGLAGVKNIQYF
>few|17|TRBV6-6|TRBJ1-5|-
TGTGCCAGCAGCCACAATCGGGGGGGGGCCACCAATCAGCCCCAGCATTTT
CASSHNRGGATNQPQHF
>-|13|TRBV29-1|TRBJ2-3|-
TGCAGCGTTGAGGGGGTGCTCGGGGATACGCAGTATTTT
CSVEGVLGDTQYF
>once|14|TRBV11-2|TRBJ2-5|-
TGTGCCAGCAGCCTTCCAAGCCAGTTCAATGAGCAGTACTTC
CASSLPSQFNEQYF